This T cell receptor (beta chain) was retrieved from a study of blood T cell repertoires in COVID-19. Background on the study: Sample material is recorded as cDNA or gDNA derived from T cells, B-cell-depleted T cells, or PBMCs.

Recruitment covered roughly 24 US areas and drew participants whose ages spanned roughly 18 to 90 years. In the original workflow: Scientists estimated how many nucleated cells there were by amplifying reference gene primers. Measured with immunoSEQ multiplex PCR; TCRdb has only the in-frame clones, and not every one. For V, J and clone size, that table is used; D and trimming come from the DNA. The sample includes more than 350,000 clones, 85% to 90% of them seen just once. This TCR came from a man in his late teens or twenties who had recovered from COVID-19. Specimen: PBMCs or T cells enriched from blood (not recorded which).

The CDR3 nucleotides read TGTGCCAGCAGTTTGGACAGGGGAGGGCGTCAGCCCCAGCATTTT. Translated, it gives CASSLDRGGRQPQHF. The chain is built from TRBV28 and TRBJ1-5; 9 bases are shared with TRBD1. Per the germline V gene, CDR1 is MDHEN and CDR2 is SYDVKM. Trimming cost V 3 bases and J 6 bases; bases outside gene matches: 6. The CDR3 spans 15 residues.